Listed below are T cell receptor beta chains from one sample, sequenced in a study of control samples from healthy donors and cancer patients. Produced via immunoSEQ multiplex PCR; TCRdb's table is partial and in-frame only. Seen here are about 59,000 clones, 80% to 95% observed once, and the top ten hold around 1.7%. What was sequenced was PBMCs. Source of these receptors: a man between 40 and 49 years old with colorectal cancer. CDR3s include the opening cysteine and the closing phenylalanine or tryptophan. Fields, in order: D gene, J gene, CDR3 length, clone size, V gene, CDR3 DNA, CDR3 protein. D genes are given only for firm matches. Expanded clones are given a class, and other clones once, few, many or no size at all.

NA | TRBJ2-1 | 13 | NA | TRBV3-1/TRBV3-2 | TGTGCCAGTCGCCGGGACGTGTTTAATGAGCAGTTCTTC | CASRRDVFNEQFF
NA | TRBJ1-1 | 16 | NA | TRBV19 | TGTGCCAGTAGTATAGGGGCAGGACGCATGAACACTGAAGCTTTCTTT | CASSIGAGRMNTEAFF
NA | TRBJ2-7 | 14 | NA | TRBV11-2 | TGTGCCAGCAGCTTACCCCGCAGCCCCCACGAGCAGTACTTC | CASSLPRSPHEQYF
TRBD2 | TRBJ2-2 | 16 | once | TRBV19 | TGTGCCAGCGGGACTAGCGGGGCTTTTAACACCGGGGAGCTGTTTTTT | CASGTSGAFNTGELFF
NA | TRBJ1-1 | 15 | NA | TRBV7-6 | TGTGCCAGCAGCTTAGACTTTAGCGCAGGGCATGAAGCTTTCTTT | CASSLDFSAGHEAFF
TRBD2 | TRBJ2-7 | 15 | NA | TRBV7-9 | TGTGCCAGCAGCTCGCCGGGACTAGCGGCCTACGAGCAGTACTTC | CASSSPGLAAYEQYF
TRBD2 | TRBJ2-1 | 15 | NA | TRBV6-5 | TGTGCCAGCAGACCTACTAGCGGGGTGGGCAATGAGCAGTTCTTC | CASRPTSGVGNEQFF
TRBD1 | TRBJ1-2 | 17 | NA | TRBV11-3 | TGTGCCAGCAGCCACGTTGACAGGGGGGTGCGTAACTATGGCTACACCTTC | CASSHVDRGVRNYGYTF
TRBD1 | TRBJ2-2 | 15 | once | TRBV5-4 | TGTGCCAGCAGCCCTGGACAGGGGGATATCGGGGAGCTGTTTTTT | CASSPGQGDIGELFF
NA | TRBJ1-2 | 15 | NA | TRBV4-3 | TGCGCCAGCAGCCAAGATCTGCAGGGGCGAAGTGGCTACACCTTC | CASSQDLQGRSGYTF
TRBD1 | TRBJ1-3 | 14 | NA | TRBV19 | TGTGCCAGTAGAACAGGGGGCACTGGAAACACCATATATTTT | CASRTGGTGNTIYF
NA | TRBJ1-4 | 15 | NA | TRBV4-1 | TGCGCCAGCAGCCAGAGAGACGGGTCAAATGAAAAACTGTTTTTT | CASSQRDGSNEKLFF
TRBD1 | TRBJ1-1 | 15 | NA | TRBV3-1/TRBV3-2 | TGTGCCAGCACTTTTTTGGGACAGCCGAACACTGAAGCTTTCTTT | CASTFLGQPNTEAFF
NA | TRBJ2-1 | 15 | NA | TRBV19 | TGTGCCAGTAGTATTATGGCGTTCGGGGACAATGAGCAGTTCTTC | CASSIMAFGDNEQFF
NA | TRBJ1-2 | 14 | NA | TRBV6-5 | TGTGCCAGCTTCTCCTCCCTGGGGGGTTGGGGCTACACCTTC | CASFSSLGGWGYTF
TRBD1 | TRBJ2-7 | 14 | NA | TRBV5-1 | TGCGCCAGCAGCTTGGCGTTAACAGGGGGCGAGCAGTACTTC | CASSLALTGGEQYF
NA | TRBJ1-1 | 15 | NA | TRBV7-9 | TGTGCCAGCAGCCCCAGCGGGGGGTTGAACACTGAAGCTTTCTTT | CASSPSGGLNTEAFF
TRBD1 | TRBJ1-2 | 15 | NA | TRBV2 | TGTGCCAGCTATCAGGCACAACAGGGGGCCCATGGCTACACCTTC | CASYQAQQGAHGYTF
NA | TRBJ1-3 | 17 | NA | TRBV15 | TGTGCCACCAGCAGAAGACGAGGGGGGACCTCTGGAAACACCATATATTTT | CATSRRRGGTSGNTIYF
TRBD2 | TRBJ2-7 | 16 | once | TRBV19 | TGTGCCAGTAGTCCTTTAGCGGGGGTGCTCTCCTACGAGCAGTACTTC | CASSPLAGVLSYEQYF
NA | TRBJ1-2 | 14 | NA | TRBV5-4 | TGTGCCAGCAGCATCGACACCATTAACTATGGCTACACCTTC | CASSIDTINYGYTF
TRBD1 | TRBJ2-7 | 12 | few | TRBV6-2/TRBV6-3 | TGTGCCAGCAGCTTCGGACAAGGGGGCTGGTACTTC | CASSFGQGGWYF
NA | TRBJ1-1 | 14 | NA | TRBV27 | TGTGCCAGCAGTTTAATGTCCTCGAGAACTGAAGCTTTCTTT | CASSLMSSRTEAFF
NA | TRBJ2-2 | 12 | NA | TRBV5-6 | TGTGCCAGCAGCTTCGTGTCCGGGGAGCTGTTTTTT | CASSFVSGELFF
TRBD1 | TRBJ1-3 | 16 | NA | TRBV2 | TGTGCCAGCAGTGATTTACAGGGGGCAGATGGAAACACCATATATTTT | CASSDLQGADGNTIYF
TRBD1 | TRBJ1-1 | 14 | NA | TRBV19 | TGTGCCAGTAGGGGTACAGGGGGGAACACTGAAGCTTTCTTT | CASRGTGGNTEAFF
NA | TRBJ1-5 | 15 | NA | TRBV6-2/TRBV6-3 | TGTGCCAGCAGTTACAGTGGGAATAGCAATCAGCCCCAGCATTTT | CASSYSGNSNQPQHF
NA | TRBJ2-1 | 13 | NA | TRBV11-1 | TGTGCCAGCAGCCTCGACAGACCAAATGAGCAGTTCTTC | CASSLDRPNEQFF
NA | TRBJ1-3 | 15 | NA | TRBV9 | TGTGCCAGCAGCGTAGGGGAGAACTCTGGAAACACCATATATTTT | CASSVGENSGNTIYF